This TCR beta chain is from a study of blood T cell repertoires in COVID-19. Study as a whole: From the United States, Italy and Spain came samples of acute and convalescent COVID-19. PBMCs, B-cell-depleted T cells, or T cells provided the cDNA or gDNA that made up the material.

As originally analysed: Nucleated cell number was recorded as an estimate derived from reference gene primer amplification. This table comes from immunoSEQ multiplex PCR, and its TCRdb copy is limited to in-frame clones, with some not included. The DNA gave D and trimming, while V, J and clone size come from that table. The repertoire consists of a few hundred thousand clones, with approximately 82% occurring once and the leading ten covering over 14%. The germline CDR1 and CDR2 sequences are MDHEN and SYDVKM. The trim removed 5 bases at V and 4 bases at J, leaving 10 bases unmatched. The CDR3 loop spans 15 amino acids.

The receptor comes from a man aged 40-50 years who had recovered from COVID-19. Material for sequencing was PBMCs or T cells enriched from blood (not recorded which). J is TRBJ1-2 and V is TRBV28; TRBD1 matches 7 bases. The CDR3: CASSQRQGVFYGYTF. CDR3 in DNA: TGTGCCAGCAGTCAAAGACAGGGAGTATTCTATGGCTACACCTTC.